This note documents a single T cell receptor beta chain sequence. The entry originates in a study of blood T cells in healthy people across ages. A J-beta primer mix and a sample-barcoded 5' primer were used in a second PCR of about 7 to 12 cycles. TCRdb reprocessed the 5' RACE reads via MiXCR and lists one record per CDR3 protein. The table lists about 940,000 distinct CDR3 sequences, around 48% of them singletons. The V and J ends lost 3 bases and 4 bases, in that order; junction bases with no gene match: 16. The germline gives CDR1 MGHRA, CDR2 YSYEKL. This CDR3 is 18 amino acids long. The sample consisted of blood. This TCR derives from a man aged 30-40 years in good health. This chain links TRBV4-1 with TRBJ1-2; 8 nucleotides line up with TRBD1. CDR3 in DNA: TGCGCCAGCAGCCATGGCTCAACAGGGGGGGCAGTACTCTATGGCTACACCTTC. This gives the protein CASSHGSTGGAVLYGYTF.